This T cell receptor (beta chain) was identified in a study of blood T cells in healthy people across ages. General observations from the study: It was found that TCR beta diversity correlated strongly with the percentage of naive T cells. The study found more naive CD4+ cells and higher diversity in long-lived than aged donors.

This clonotype was detected many times. What it recognizes is unknown. A second PCR of about 7 to 11 cycles used a sample-barcoded 5' primer and a J-beta primer mix. TCRdb analysed the 5' RACE reads with MiXCR anew, one entry per CDR3 protein. In the table there are some 1,800,000 distinct CDR3 sequences, about two fifths of which are singletons. Donors each provided 8 to 10 milliliters of peripheral blood. The CDR3 extends over 13 amino acids. V was trimmed by 4 bases and J by 5 bases, leaving 9 bases between them. Looked up from germline, CDR1 is SGHTA and CDR2 is FQGNSA. The sequenced sample was blood. This receptor was obtained from a human donor in good health. The chain has TRBV7-2 and TRBJ1-5; D remains unclear. The CDR3 protein is CASSWELDQPQHF. The DNA for the CDR3 is TGTGCCAGCAGCTGGGAACTCGATCAGCCCCAGCATTTT.